Detailed here is one T cell receptor (beta chain). This sample is drawn from a study of T cell responses to AZD1222 COVID-19 vaccine. Overall study: The study pooled second doses at about 4 or about 12 weeks.

This table comes from immunoSEQ multiplex PCR, and its TCRdb copy is limited to in-frame clones, with some not included. The top ten hold 7.5% to 8% of the sample, which has around 110,000 clones, roughly 87% seen once. This clonotype was obtained from an adult in good health. Sequencing used peripheral blood, obtained on day 0 of AZD1222 vaccination.

CDR3 residues: CASSEGAGADTQYF. The CDR3 region has the DNA TGTGCCAGCAGTGAGGGGGCGGGAGCAGATACGCAGTATTTT. This sequence joins TRBV6-4 and TRBJ2-3; a possible D gene is TRBD2 (7 bases). Germline CDR1 is MRHNA and CDR2 is SNTAGT. Trimming removed 3 bases from V and 4 bases from J, with 11 bases in between. This CDR3 is 14 amino acids long.